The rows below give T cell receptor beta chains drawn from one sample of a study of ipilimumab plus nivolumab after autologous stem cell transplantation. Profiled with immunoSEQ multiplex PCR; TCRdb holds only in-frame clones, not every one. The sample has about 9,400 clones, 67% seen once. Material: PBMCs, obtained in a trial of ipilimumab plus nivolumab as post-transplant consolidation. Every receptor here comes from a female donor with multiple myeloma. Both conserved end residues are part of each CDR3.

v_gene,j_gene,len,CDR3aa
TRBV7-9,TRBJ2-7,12,CASSPSSYEQYF
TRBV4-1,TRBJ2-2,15,CASSQGWGNTGELFF
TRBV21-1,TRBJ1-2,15,CASSKVLRGVDGYTF
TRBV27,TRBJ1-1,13,CASRHAGPTEAFF
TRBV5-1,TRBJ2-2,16,CASTLMGGEYTGELFF
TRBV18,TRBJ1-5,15,CASSPDVFSNQPQHF
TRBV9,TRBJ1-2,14,CASSATGGAGGYTF
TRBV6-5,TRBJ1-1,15,CASSYFEQMNTEAFF
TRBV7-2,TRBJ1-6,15,CASSSAWPGYSPLHF
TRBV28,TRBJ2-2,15,CASSSPGGVTGELFF